The TCR beta chain under discussion was sequenced for a study of cytomegalovirus exposure and HLA in healthy donors. Regarding the study as a whole: It was taken for granted in presence/absence analyses that sequencing depth across donors was roughly uniform. Across HLA loci, a later analysis found differing TCR association rates, with DRB1 most and HLA-C fewest.

V was cut by 1 base and J by 7 bases, with 17 bases left in between. CDR3 length: 15 amino acids. CDR1 and CDR2 from the germline V gene are MGHRA and YSYEKL. Amplification used 60 Vbeta primers and 13 Jbeta primers. Assay: immunoSEQ multiplex PCR; the TCRdb copy retains only in-frame clones and omits some. The repertoire holds more than 140,000 clones, with roughly 80% as singletons. As regards this clone: What it binds is not known.

The sequence came from a man aged 40-50 years in good health and CMV-seronegative. The chain recombines TRBV4-1 with TRBJ2-7; D is possibly TRBD1 (6 bases). The sequencing sample was made of PBMCs. This chain's CDR3 is CASSQAAAGAGEQYF. The DNA for the CDR3 is TGCGCCAGCAGCCAAGCGGCTGCAGGGGCGGGTGAGCAGTACTTC.